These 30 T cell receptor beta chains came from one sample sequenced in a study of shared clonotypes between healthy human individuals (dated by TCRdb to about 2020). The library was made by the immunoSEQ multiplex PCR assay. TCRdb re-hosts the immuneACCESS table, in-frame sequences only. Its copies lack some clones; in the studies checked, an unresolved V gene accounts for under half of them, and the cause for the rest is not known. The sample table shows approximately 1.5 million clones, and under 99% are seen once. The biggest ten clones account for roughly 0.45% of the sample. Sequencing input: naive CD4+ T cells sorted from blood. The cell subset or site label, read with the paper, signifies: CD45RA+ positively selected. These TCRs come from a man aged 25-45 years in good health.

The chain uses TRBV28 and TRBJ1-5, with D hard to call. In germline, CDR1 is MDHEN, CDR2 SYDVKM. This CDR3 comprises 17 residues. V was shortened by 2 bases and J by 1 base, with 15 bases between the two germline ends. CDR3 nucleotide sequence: TGTGCCAGCAGTTTAATACCCGGAGGGAAAAGCAATCAGCCCCAGCATTTT. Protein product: CASSLIPGGKSNQPQHF. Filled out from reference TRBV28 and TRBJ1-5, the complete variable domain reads DVKVTQSSRYLVKRTGEKVFLECVQDMDHENMFWYRQDPGLGLRLIYFSYDVKMKEKGDIPEGYSVSREKKERFSLILESASTNQTSMYLCASSLIPGGKSNQPQHFGDGTRLSIL.

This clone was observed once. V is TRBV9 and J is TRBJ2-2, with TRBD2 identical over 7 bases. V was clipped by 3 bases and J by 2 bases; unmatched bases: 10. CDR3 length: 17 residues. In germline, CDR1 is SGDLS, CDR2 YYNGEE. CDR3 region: CASSAQLARGNTGELFF. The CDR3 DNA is TGTGCCAGCAGCGCCCAACTAGCGAGAGGAAACACCGGGGAGCTGTTTTTT. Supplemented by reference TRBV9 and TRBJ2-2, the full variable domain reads DSGVTQTPKHLITATGQRVTLRCSPRSGDLSVYWYQQSLDQGLQFLIQYYNGEERAKGNILERFSAQQFPDLHSELNLSSLELGDSALYFCASSAQLARGNTGELFFGEGSRLTVL.

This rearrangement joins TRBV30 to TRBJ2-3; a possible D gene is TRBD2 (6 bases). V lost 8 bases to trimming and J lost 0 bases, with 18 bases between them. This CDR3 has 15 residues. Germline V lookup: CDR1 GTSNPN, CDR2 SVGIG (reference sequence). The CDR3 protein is CAGGWASQSTDTQYF. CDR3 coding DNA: TGTGCCGGGGGGTGGGCTAGCCAGAGCACAGATACGCAGTATTTT.

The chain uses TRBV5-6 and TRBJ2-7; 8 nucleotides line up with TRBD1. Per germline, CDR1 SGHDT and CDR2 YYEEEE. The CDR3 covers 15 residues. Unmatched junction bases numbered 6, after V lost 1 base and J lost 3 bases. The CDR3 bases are TGTGCCAGCAGCTTGACCTGGACAGGGAACTACGAGCAGTACTTC. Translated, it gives CASSLTWTGNYEQYF.

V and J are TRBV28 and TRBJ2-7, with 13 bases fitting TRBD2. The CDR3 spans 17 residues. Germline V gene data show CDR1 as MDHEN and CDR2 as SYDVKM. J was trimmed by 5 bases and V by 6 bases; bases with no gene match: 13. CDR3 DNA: TGTGCCAGCAGCCCACCCATAGGACTAGCGGGAGTCAACGAGCAGTACTTC. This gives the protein CASSPPIGLAGVNEQYF.

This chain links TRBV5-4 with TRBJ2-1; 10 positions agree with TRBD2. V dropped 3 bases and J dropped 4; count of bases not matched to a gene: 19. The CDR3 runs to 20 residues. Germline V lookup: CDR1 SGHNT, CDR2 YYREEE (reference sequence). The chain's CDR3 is CASSSDVGIGLAGAYNEQFF. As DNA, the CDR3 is TGTGCCAGCAGCTCGGACGTGGGTATTGGTCTAGCGGGAGCATACAATGAGCAGTTCTTC. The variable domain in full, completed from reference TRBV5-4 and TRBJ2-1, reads ETGVTQSPTHLIKTRGQQVTLRCSSQSGHNTVSWYQQALGQGPQFIFQYYREEENGRGNFPPRFSGLQFPNYSSELNVNALELDDSALYLCASSSDVGIGLAGAYNEQFFGPGTRLTVL.

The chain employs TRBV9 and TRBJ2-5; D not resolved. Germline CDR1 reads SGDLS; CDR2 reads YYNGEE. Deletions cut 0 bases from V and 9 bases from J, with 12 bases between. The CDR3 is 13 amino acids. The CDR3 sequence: CASSVEERRAQYF. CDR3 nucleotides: TGTGCCAGCAGCGTAGAAGAGCGTCGGGCCCAGTACTTC.

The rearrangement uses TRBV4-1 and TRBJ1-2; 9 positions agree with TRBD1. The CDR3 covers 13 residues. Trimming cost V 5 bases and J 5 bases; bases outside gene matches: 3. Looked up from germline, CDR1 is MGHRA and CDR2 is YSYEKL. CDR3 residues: CASSGDREYGYTF. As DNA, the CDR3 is TGCGCCAGCAGCGGGGACAGGGAATATGGCTACACCTTC.

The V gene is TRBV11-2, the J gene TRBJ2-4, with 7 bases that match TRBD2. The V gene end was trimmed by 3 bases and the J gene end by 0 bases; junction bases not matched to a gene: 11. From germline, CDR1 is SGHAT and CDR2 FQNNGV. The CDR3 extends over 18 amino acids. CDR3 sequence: CASSFRREAPLAKNIQYF. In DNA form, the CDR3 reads TGTGCCAGCAGCTTTCGTCGGGAGGCCCCGTTAGCCAAAAACATTCAGTACTTC.

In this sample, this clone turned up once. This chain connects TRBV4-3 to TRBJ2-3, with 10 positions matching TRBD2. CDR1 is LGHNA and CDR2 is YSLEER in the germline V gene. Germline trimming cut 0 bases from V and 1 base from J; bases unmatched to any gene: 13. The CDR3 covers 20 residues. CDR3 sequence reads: CASSQDPPTGTSDRTDTQYF. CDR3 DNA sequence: TGCGCCAGCAGCCAAGATCCCCCCACCGGGACTAGCGACCGCACAGATACGCAGTATTTT.

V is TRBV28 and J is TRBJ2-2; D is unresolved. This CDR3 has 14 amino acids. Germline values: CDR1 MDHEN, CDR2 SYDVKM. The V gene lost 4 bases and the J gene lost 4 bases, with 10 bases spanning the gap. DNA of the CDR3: TGTGCCAGCAGTTCGGACCGACTCACCGGGGAGCTGTTTTTT. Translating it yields CASSSDRLTGELFF.

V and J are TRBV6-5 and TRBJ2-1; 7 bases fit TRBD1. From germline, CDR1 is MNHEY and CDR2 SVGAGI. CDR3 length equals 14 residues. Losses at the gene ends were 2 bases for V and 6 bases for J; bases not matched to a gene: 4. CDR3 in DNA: TGTGCCAGCAGTTACACGGGACAGACCAATGAGCAGTTCTTC. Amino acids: CASSYTGQTNEQFF.

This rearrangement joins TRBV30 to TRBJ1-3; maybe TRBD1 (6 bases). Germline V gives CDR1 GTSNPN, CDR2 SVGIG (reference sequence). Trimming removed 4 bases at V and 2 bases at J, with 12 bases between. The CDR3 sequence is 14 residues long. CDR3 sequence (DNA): TGTGCCTGGACCAACAGGGTGCCTGGAAACACCATATATTTT. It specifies CAWTNRVPGNTIYF.

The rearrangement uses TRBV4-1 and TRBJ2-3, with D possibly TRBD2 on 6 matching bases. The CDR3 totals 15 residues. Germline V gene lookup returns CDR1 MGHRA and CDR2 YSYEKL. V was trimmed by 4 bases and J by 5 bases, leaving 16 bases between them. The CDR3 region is CASSRERESGDTQYF. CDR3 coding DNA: TGCGCCAGCAGCCGGGAACGGGAGAGTGGAGATACGCAGTATTTT.

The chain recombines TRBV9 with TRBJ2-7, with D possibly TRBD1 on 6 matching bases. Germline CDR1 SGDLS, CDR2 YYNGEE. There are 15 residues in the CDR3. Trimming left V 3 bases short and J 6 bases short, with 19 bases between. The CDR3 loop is CASSARQDTTSEQYF. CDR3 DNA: TGTGCCAGCAGCGCCCGACAGGACACAACGAGCGAGCAGTACTTC.

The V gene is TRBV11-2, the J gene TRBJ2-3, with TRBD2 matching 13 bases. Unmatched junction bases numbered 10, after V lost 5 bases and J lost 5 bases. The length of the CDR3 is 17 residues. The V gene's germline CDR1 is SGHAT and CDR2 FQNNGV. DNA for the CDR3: TGTGCCAGCAGCCCAGGACTAGCGGGGGCCCAAGTAGATACGCAGTATTTT. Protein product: CASSPGLAGAQVDTQYF.

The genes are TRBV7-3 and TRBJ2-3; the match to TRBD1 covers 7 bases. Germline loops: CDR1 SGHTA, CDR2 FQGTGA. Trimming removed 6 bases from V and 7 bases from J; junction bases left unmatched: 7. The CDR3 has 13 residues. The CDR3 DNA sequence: TGTGCCAGCAGTAGTGACAGGGTGAATACGCAGTATTTT. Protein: CASSSDRVNTQYF.

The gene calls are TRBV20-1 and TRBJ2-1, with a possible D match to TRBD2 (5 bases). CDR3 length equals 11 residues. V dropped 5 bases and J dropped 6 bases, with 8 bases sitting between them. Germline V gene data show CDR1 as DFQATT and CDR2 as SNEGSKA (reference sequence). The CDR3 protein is CSAPDFNEQFF. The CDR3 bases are TGCAGTGCTCCGGACTTCAATGAGCAGTTCTTC.

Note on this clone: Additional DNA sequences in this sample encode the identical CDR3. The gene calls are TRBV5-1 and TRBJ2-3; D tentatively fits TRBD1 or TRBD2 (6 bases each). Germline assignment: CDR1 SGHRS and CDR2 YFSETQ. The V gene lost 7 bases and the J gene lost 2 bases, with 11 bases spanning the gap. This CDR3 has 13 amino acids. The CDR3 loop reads CASGGPSTDTQYF. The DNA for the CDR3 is TGCGCCAGCGGGGGGCCTTCCACAGATACGCAGTATTTT.

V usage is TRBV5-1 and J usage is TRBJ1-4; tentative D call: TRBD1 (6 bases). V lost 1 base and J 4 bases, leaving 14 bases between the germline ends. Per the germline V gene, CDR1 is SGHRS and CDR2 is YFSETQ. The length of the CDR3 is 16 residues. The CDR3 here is CASSLNLGQYNEKLFF. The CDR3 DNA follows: TGCGCCAGCAGCTTGAACCTTGGACAGTATAATGAAAAACTGTTTTTT.

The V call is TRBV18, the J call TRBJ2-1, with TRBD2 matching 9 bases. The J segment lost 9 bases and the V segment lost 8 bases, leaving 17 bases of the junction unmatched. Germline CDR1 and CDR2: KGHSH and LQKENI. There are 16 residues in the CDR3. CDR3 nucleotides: TGTGCCAGCCAGAGAGGGGGTAGCGGGAGTATCAGTGAGCAGTTCTTC. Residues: CASQRGGSGSISEQFF.

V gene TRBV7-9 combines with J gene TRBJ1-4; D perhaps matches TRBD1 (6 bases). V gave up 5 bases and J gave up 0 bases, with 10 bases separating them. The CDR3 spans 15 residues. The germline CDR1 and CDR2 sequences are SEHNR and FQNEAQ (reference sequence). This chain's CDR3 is CASSPRTATNEKLFF. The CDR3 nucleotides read TGTGCCAGCAGCCCCCGGACAGCAACTAATGAAAAACTGTTTTTT.

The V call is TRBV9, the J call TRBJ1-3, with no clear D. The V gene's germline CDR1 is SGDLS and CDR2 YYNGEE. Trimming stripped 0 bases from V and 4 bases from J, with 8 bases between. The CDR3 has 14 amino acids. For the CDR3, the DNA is TGTGCCAGCAGCGTAGCAGTAGAAGGAAACACCATATATTTT. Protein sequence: CASSVAVEGNTIYF.

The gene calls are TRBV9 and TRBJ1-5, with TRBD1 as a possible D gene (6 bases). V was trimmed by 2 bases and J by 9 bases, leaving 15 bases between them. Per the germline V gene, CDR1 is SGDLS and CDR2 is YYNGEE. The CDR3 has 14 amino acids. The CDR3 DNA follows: TGTGCCAGCAGCGTGGAGGGGGGCTCGAGGCCCCAGCATTTT. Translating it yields CASSVEGGSRPQHF.

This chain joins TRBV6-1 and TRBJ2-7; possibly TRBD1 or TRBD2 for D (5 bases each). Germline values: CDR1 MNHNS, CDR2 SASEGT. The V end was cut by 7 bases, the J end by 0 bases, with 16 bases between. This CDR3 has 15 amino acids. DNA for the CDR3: TGTGCCAGCACCGCCGGGACGGCGAGCTCCTACGAGCAGTACTTC. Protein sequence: CASTAGTASSYEQYF.

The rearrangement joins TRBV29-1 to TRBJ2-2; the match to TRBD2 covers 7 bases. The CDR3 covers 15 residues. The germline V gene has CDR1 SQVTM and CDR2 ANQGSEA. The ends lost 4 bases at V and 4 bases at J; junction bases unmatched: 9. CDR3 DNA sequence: TGCAGCGTTGGGTCTAGGCGGGAGTCCACCGGGGAGCTGTTTTTT. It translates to CSVGSRRESTGELFF.

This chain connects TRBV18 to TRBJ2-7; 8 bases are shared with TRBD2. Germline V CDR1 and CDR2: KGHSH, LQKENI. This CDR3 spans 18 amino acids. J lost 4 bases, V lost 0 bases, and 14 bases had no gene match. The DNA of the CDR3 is TGTGCCAGCTCACCACCGGAGTTGGGCGGGAGGATCAATTACGAGCAGTACTTC. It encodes CASSPPELGGRINYEQYF.

The CDR3 protein is CAWSGRREGRGDTDTQYF. The CDR3, as DNA: TGTGCCTGGAGTGGGAGGCGGGAGGGCCGGGGGGACACAGATACGCAGTATTTT. The genes are TRBV30 and TRBJ2-3, with 9 bases identical to TRBD2. CDR1 and CDR2 from the germline V gene are GTSNPN and SVGIG (reference sequence). Trimming cost V 1 base and J 2 bases; bases outside gene matches: 13. CDR3 size: 18 residues.

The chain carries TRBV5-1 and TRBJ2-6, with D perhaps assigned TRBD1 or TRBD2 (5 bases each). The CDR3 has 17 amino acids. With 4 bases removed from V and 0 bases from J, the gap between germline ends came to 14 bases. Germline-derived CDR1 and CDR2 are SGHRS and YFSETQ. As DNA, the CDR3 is TGCGCCAGCAGCGCCCGGCAGGGACCCTCTGGGGCCAACGTCCTGACTTTC. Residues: CASSARQGPSGANVLTF.

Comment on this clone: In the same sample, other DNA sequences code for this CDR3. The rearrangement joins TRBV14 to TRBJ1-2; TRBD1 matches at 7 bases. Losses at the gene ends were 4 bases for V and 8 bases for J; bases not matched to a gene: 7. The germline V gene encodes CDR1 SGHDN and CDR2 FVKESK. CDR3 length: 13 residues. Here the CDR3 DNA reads TGTGCCAGCAGCCCAACAGGGGCGGGGGGCTACACCTTC. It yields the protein CASSPTGAGGYTF.